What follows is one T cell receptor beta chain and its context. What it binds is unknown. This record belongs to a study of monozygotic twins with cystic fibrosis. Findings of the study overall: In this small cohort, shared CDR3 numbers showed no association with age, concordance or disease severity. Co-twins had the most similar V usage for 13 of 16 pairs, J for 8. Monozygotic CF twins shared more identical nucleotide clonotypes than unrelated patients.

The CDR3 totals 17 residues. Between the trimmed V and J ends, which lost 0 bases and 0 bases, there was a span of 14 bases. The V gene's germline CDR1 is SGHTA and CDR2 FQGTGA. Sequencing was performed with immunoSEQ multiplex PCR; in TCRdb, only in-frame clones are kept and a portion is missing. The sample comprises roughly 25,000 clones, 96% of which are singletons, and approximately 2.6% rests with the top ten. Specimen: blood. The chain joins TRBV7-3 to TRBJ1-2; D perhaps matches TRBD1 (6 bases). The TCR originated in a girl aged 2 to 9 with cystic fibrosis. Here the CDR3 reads CASSLTPDRPTNYGYTF. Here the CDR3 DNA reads TGTGCCAGCAGCTTAACTCCGGACAGACCGACTAACTATGGCTACACCTTC.